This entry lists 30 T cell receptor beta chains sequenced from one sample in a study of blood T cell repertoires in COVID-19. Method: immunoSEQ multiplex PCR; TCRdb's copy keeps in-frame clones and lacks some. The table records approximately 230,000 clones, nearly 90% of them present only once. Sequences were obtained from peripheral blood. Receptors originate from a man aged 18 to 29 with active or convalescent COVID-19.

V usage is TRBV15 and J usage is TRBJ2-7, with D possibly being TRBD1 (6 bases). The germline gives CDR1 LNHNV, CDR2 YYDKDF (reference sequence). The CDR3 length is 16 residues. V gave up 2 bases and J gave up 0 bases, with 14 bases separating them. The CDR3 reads CATSRMTGVSSYEQYF. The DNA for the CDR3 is TGTGCCACCAGCAGAATGACAGGAGTAAGCTCCTACGAGCAGTACTTC.

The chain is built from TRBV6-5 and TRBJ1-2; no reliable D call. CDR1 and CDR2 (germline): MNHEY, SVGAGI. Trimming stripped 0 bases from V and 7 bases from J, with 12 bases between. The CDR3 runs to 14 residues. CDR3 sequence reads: CASSYSITYSGYTF. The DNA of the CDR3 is TGTGCCAGCAGTTACTCGATTACTTACTCTGGCTACACCTTC.

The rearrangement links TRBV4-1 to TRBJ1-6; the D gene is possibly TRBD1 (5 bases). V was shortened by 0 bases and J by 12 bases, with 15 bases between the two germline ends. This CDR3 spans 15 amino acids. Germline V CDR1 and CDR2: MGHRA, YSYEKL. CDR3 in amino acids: CASSQEAGSIVPLHF. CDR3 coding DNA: TGCGCCAGCAGCCAAGAAGCAGGGTCTATCGTACCCCTCCACTTT.

The CDR3 spells CASRGQTVYGYTF. CDR3 DNA sequence: TGTGCCAGCAGAGGACAGACCGTCTATGGCTACACCTTC. This rearrangement joins TRBV28 to TRBJ1-2; the D gene is possibly TRBD1 (6 bases). Germline V gene sequence: CDR1 MDHEN, CDR2 SYDVKM. The CDR3 is made up of 13 amino acids. Trimming took 6 bases from V and 4 from J, leaving 12 bases between them.

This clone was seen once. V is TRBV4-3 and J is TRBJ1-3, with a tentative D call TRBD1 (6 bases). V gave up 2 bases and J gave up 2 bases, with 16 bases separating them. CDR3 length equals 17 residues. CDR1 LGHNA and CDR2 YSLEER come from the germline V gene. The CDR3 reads CASSQTSTGTTGNTIYF. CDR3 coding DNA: TGCGCCAGCAGCCAAACCTCCACCGGGACAACTGGAAACACCATATATTTT.

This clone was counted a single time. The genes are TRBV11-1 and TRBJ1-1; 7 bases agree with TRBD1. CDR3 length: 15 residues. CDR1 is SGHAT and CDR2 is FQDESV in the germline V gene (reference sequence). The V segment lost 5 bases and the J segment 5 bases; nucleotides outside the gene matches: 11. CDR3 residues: CASSHGRGLRTEAFF. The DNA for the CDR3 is TGTGCCAGCAGCCACGGTAGGGGGCTTCGGACTGAAGCTTTCTTT.

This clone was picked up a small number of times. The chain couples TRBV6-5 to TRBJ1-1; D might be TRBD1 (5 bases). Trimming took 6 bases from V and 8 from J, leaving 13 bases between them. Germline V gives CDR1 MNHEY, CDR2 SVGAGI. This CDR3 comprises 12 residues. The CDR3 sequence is CASRSRVYEAFF. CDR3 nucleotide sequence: TGTGCCAGCAGGAGCAGGGTATACGAAGCTTTCTTT.

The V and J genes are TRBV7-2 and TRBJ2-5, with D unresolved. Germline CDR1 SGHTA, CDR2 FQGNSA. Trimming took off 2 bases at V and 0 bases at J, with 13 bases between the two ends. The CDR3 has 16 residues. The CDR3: CASSLNHGVYQETQYF. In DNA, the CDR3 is TGTGCCAGCAGCTTAAATCACGGAGTGTACCAAGAGACCCAGTACTTC. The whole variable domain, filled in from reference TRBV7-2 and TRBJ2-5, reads GAGVSQSPSNKVTEKGKDVELRCDPISGHTALYWYRQSLGQGLEFLIYFQGNSAPDKSGLPSDRFSAERTGGSVSTLTIQRTQQEDSAVYLCASSLNHGVYQETQYFGPGTRLLVL.

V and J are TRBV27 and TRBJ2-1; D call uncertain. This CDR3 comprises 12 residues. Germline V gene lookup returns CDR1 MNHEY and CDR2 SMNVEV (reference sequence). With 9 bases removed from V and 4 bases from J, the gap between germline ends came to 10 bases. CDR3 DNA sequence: TGTGCCAGTACTACTCCATACAATGAGCAGTTCTTC. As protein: CASTTPYNEQFF.

CDR3 DNA sequence: TGTGCCAGCAGTTTAGGTCCAAGGGAGGTTTACGAGCAGTACTTC. As protein: CASSLGPREVYEQYF. This chain joins TRBV27 and TRBJ2-7, with D possibly TRBD2 on 6 matching bases. CDR3 length: 15 residues. Trimming removed 2 bases from V and 4 bases from J, with 15 bases in between. Germline CDR1 is MNHEY and CDR2 is SMNVEV (reference sequence).

Written as DNA, the CDR3 is TGTGCCAGCAGTAGGACTGATAGCAATCAGCCCCAGCATTTT. It translates to CASSRTDSNQPQHF. V and J are TRBV28 and TRBJ1-5; D is unclear. The CDR3 loop spans 14 amino acids. Germline lookup yields CDR1 MDHEN and CDR2 SYDVKM. Between the trimmed V and J ends, which lost 5 bases and 0 bases, there was a span of 8 bases.

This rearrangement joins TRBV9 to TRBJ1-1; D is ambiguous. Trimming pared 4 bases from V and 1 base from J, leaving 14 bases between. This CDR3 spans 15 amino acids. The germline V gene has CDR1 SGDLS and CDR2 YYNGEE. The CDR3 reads CASSKGVRENTEAFF. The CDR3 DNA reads TGTGCCAGCAGCAAAGGAGTCCGGGAGAACACTGAAGCTTTCTTT.

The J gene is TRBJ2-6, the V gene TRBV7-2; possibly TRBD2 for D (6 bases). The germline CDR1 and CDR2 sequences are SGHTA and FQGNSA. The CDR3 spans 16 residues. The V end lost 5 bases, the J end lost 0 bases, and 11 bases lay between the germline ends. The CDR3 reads CASSQRLGSGANVLTF. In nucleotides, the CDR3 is TGTGCCAGCAGCCAAAGACTAGGCTCTGGGGCCAACGTCCTGACTTTC.

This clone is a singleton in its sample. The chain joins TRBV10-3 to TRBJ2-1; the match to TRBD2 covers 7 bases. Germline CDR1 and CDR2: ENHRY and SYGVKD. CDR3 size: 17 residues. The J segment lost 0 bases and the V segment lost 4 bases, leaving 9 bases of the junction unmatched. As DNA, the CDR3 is TGTGCCATCAGTGGGAACCCTGGGGGGGGCTCCTACAATGAGCAGTTCTTC. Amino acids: CAISGNPGGGSYNEQFF.

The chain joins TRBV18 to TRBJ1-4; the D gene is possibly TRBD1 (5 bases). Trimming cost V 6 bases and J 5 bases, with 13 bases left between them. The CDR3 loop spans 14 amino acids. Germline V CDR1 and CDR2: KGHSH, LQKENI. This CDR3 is CASSPDGGNEKLFF. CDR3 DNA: TGTGCCAGCTCCCCGGACGGGGGGAATGAAAAACTGTTTTTT.

The CDR3 DNA follows: TGTGCCAGCAGCTTAGATTCTGGGGCTGGGCAGCCCCAGCATTTT. This codes for CASSLDSGAGQPQHF. V usage is TRBV7-6 and J usage is TRBJ1-5, with a weak D call TRBD1 (5 bases). This CDR3 comprises 15 residues. Deletions cut 1 base from V and 7 bases from J, with 14 bases between. CDR1 is SGHVS, CDR2 FNYEAQ, per germline. The complete variable domain, with remaining parts taken from reference TRBV7-6 and TRBJ1-5, reads GAGVSQSPRYKVTKRGQDVALRCDPISGHVSLYWYRQALGQGPEFLTYFNYEAQQDKSGLPNDRFSAERPEGSISTLTIQRTEQRDSAMYRCASSLDSGAGQPQHFGDGTRLSIL.

CDR3 sequence (DNA): TGTGCCAGCGGCCCCCGGGGAACCGGAAACACCATATATTTT. Its protein product is CASGPRGTGNTIYF. V usage is TRBV6-5 and J usage is TRBJ1-3; D remains ambiguous. The CDR3 covers 14 residues. The germline CDR1 and CDR2 sequences are MNHEY and SVGAGI. Trimming cost V 8 bases and J 4 bases, with 15 bases left between them.

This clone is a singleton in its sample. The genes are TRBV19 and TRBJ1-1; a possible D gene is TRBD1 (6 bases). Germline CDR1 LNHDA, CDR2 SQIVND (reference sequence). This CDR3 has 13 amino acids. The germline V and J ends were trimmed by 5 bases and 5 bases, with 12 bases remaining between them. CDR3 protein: CASSRDTFTEAFF. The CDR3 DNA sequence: TGTGCCAGTAGTCGGGACACTTTTACTGAAGCTTTCTTT.

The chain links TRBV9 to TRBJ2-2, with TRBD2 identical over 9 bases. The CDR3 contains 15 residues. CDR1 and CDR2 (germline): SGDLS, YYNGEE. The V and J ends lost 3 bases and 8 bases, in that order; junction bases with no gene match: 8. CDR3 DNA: TGTGCCAGCAGCGCCCAAGGTAGCGGGGGAGGGGAGCTGTTTTTT. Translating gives CASSAQGSGGGELFF.

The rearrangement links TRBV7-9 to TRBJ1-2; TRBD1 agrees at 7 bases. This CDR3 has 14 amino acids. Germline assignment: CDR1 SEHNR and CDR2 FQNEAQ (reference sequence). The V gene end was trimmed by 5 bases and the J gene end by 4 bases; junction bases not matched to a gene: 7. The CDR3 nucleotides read TGTGCCAGCAGCAAGGACAGGAACTCCTATGGCTACACCTTC. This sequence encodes CASSKDRNSYGYTF.

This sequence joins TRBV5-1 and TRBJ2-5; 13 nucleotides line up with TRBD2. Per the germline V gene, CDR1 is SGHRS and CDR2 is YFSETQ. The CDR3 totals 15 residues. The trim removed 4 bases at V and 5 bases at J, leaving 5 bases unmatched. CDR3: CASSRGTSGTETQYF. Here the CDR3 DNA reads TGCGCCAGCAGCCGAGGGACTAGCGGGACTGAGACCCAGTACTTC.

CDR3 DNA sequence: TGTGCCAGTAGTAAACGACTAGCGGCGAACACCGGGGAGCTGTTTTTT. This gives the protein CASSKRLAANTGELFF. The chain employs TRBV19 and TRBJ2-2, with 9 bases matching TRBD2. This CDR3 has 16 amino acids. V was pared by 4 bases and J by 0 bases, with 3 bases of the junction left unmatched. The germline gives CDR1 LNHDA, CDR2 SQIVND (reference sequence).

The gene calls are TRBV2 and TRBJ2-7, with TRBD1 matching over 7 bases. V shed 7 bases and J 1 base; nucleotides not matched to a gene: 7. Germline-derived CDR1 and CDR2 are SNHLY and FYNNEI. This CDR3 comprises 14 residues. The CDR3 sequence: CASTRGQRSYEQYF. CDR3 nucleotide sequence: TGTGCCAGCACCCGGGGACAGCGATCCTACGAGCAGTACTTC.

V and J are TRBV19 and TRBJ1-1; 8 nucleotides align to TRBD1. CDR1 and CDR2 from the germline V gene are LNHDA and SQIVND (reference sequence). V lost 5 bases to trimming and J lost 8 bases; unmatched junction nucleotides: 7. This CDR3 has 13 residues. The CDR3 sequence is CASSFQGAREAFF. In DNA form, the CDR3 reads TGTGCCAGTAGTTTCCAGGGGGCGCGAGAAGCTTTCTTT.

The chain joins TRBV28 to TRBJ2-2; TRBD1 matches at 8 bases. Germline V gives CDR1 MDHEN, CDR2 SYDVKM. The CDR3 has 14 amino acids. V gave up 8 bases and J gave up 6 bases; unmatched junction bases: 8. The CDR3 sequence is CASGQGGFAGELFF. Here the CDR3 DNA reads TGTGCCAGCGGACAGGGCGGTTTCGCCGGGGAGCTGTTTTTT.

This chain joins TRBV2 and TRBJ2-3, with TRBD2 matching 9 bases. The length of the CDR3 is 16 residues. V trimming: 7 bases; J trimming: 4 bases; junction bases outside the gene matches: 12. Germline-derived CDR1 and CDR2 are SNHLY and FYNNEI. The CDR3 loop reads CASTIYLAGVADTQYF. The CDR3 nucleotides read TGTGCCAGCACAATCTATTTAGCGGGAGTCGCAGATACGCAGTATTTT.

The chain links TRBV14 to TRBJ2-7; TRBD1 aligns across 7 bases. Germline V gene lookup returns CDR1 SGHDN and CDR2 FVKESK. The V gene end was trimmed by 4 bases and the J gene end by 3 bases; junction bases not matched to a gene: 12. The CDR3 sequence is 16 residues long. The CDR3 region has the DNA TGTGCCAGCAGCCCCCCCCCGAGGACAGGAAACTACGAGCAGTACTTC. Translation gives CASSPPPRTGNYEQYF.

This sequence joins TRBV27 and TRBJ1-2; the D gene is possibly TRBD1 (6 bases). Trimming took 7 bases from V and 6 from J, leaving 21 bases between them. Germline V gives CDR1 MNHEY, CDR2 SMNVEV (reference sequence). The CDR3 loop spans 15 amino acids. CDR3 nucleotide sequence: TGTGCCAGCACCCAGGGGCAGGGGATATGGGATGGCTACACCTTC. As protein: CASTQGQGIWDGYTF.

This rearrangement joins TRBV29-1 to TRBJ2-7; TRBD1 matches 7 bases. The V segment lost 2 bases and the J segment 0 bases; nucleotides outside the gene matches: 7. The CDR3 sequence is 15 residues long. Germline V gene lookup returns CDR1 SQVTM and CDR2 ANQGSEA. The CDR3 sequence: CSVELPDRSSYEQYF. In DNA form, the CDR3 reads TGCAGCGTTGAACTCCCGGACAGGAGCTCCTACGAGCAGTACTTC.

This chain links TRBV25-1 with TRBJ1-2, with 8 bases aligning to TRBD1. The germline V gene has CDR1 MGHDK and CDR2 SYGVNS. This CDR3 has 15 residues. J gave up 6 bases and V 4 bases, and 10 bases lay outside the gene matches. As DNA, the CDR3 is TGTGCCAGCAGTGCCTCAGGGGGCGTTTCCCATGGCTACACCTTC. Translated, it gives CASSASGGVSHGYTF.